The 3 T cell receptor beta chains reported below all come from one sample, sequenced in a study of blood T cell repertoires in COVID-19. The method was immunoSEQ multiplex PCR; TCRdb's version includes in-frame clones alone and lacks a portion of them. The profile covers approximately 150,000 clones, with roughly 84% appearing a single time and under 10% taken by the ten largest. What was sequenced was peripheral blood. The receptors stem from a man aged 25 to 40 with COVID-19, enrolled during active disease.

The chain carries TRBV19 and TRBJ2-1; no reliable D call. Germline V gives CDR1 LNHDA, CDR2 SQIVND (reference sequence). The CDR3 length is 14 residues. Deletions cut 2 bases from V and 7 bases from J, with 12 bases between. The CDR3 spells CASSIRSRKNEQFF. The CDR3 DNA is TGTGCCAGTAGTATACGTAGCAGAAAGAATGAGCAGTTCTTC.

The rearrangement joins TRBV4-2 to TRBJ1-5, with D possibly TRBD1 on 5 matching bases. CDR1 and CDR2 from the germline V gene are LGHNA and YNFKEQ. The CDR3 is 16 residues long. V gave up 1 base and J gave up 0 bases, with 10 bases separating them. This CDR3 is CASSQAGAYSNQPQHF. For the CDR3, the DNA is TGTGCCAGCAGCCAAGCTGGGGCCTATAGCAATCAGCCCCAGCATTTT.

The rearrangement joins TRBV7-9 to TRBJ2-7; D is perhaps TRBD1 (6 bases). Trimming took off 3 bases at V and 4 bases at J, with 13 bases between the two ends. Germline CDR1 SEHNR, CDR2 FQNEAQ (reference sequence). The CDR3 is 14 amino acids. The CDR3 nucleotides read TGTGCCAGCAGCTTGAGGGGGAGTGAGTACGAGCAGTACTTC. It codes for CASSLRGSEYEQYF.